Listed below are T cell receptor beta chains from one sample, sequenced in a study of immune cell composition in non-small cell lung cancer. The assay was immunoSEQ multiplex PCR, and TCRdb's table has in-frame clones only and misses some. The table records around 7,000 clones, 84% of them present only once. Sequences were obtained from non-adjacent lung tissue. The receptors were sampled from a human donor with non-small cell lung cancer. Both conserved end residues are part of each CDR3.

12	TRBJ2-1	TRBV5-6	CASSLGGNEQFF
11	TRBJ1-1	TRBV30	CAWSRFGEAFF
16	TRBJ2-3	TRBV4-2	CASSQTSGGGWDTQYF
18	TRBJ1-1	TRBV11-2	CASSLAGGSARQNTEAFF
16	TRBJ1-3	TRBV18	CASSRSTGSSGNTIYF
16	TRBJ2-3	TRBV11-3	CASSFRDRGQGDTQYF
14	TRBJ2-3	TRBV19	CASSNPVRTDTQYF
12	TRBJ1-1	TRBV25-1	CASTSEGGRAFF
16	TRBJ1-1	TRBV5-5	CASSLGARDVNTEAFF
18	TRBJ2-1	TRBV9	CASSVDSGARRTYNEQFF
12	TRBJ1-2	TRBV30	CAWAPGVSGYTF
13	TRBJ2-7	TRBV27	CASSPRGDHEQYF
14	TRBJ2-1	TRBV11-2	CASSYTGVSNEQFF
16	TRBJ1-2	TRBV9	CASSGYPRQGAGGYTF
16	TRBJ2-2	TRBV7-8	CASSAASGGGTGELFF
14	TRBJ2-7	TRBV18	CASSPGQGAYEQYF
16	TRBJ2-2	TRBV21-1	CASSKIRDGETGELFF
15	TRBJ2-7	TRBV7-9	CASSQSTSGDDEQYF
15	TRBJ1-4	TRBV7-2	CASSLLITSGEKLFF
15	TRBJ1-1	TRBV5-4	CASSYGQPVDTEAFF
17	TRBJ1-1	TRBV28	CASSQRGGFRFSTEAFF
12	TRBJ2-2	TRBV7-2	CASSLGVGELFF
14	TRBJ1-2	TRBV5-4	CASSSTGPLYGYTF
14	TRBJ1-5	TRBV5-4	CASSRQGNNQPQHF
17	TRBJ2-1	TRBV10-1	CASSSRRGAYLYNEQFF
17	TRBJ2-2	TRBV7-7	CASSLALGGRNTGELFF
15	TRBJ2-7	TRBV5-3	CASSPGTGMSYEQYF
15	TRBJ1-5	TRBV19	CASSTGSRGNQPQHF
12	TRBJ1-5	TRBV28	CASNRLNQPQHF
13	TRBJ1-2	TRBV4-1	CASSLLLGDGYTF
14	TRBJ2-7	TRBV6-6	CASSYGTSGYEQYF
15	TRBJ1-1	TRBV19	CASSFLPGQEFEAFF
13	TRBJ2-1	TRBV11-3	CASSLGKGSEQFF
15	TRBJ1-1	TRBV19	CASSIGRSANTEAFF
14	TRBJ2-5	TRBV4-2	CASSQGTSGETQYF
16	TRBJ2-1	TRBV11-3	CASSLDGQSSYNEQFF
16	TRBJ2-4	TRBV2	CASSDSGGGGKNIQYF
16	TRBJ1-6	TRBV10-3	CAISENGRSYNSPLHF
14	TRBJ2-2	TRBV18	CASSLDRVTGELFF
15	TRBJ2-7	TRBV28	CASSPGRGVSYEQYF
15	TRBJ1-2	TRBV7-2	CASSIQRTANYGYTF
15	TRBJ1-5	TRBV19	CASSVPQGRNQPQHF
16	TRBJ2-7	TRBV19	CASSIGFPGRSYEQYF
16	TRBJ2-5	TRBV7-3	CASSTGLAGGRETQYF
14	TRBJ1-6	TRBV2	CASSEAGTSSPLHF
16	TRBJ2-4	TRBV5-1	CASSLELAGVKNIQYF
15	TRBJ2-7	TRBV4-3	CASSQDAGRSYEQYF
11	TRBJ2-2	TRBV30	CAWTWAGELFF
17	TRBJ2-2	TRBV9	CASSARGTIQNTGELFF
12	TRBJ2-3	TRBV23-1	CASSRGRDTQYF
13	TRBJ2-1	TRBV11-2	CASSFNSLNEQFF
14	TRBJ1-1	TRBV5-1	CASSLTGKNTEAFF
16	TRBJ1-1	TRBV7-2	CASSPGTGKGDTEAFF